This T cell receptor beta chain stems from a study of regulatory T cells in long-lasting Graves disease. Study results and limitations: Clonotypes that were public and shared totalled roughly 3,000 in persistent patients versus about a thousand in new patients. Segments TRBV28, TRBJ1-2 and TRBJ2-5 showed preferential usage in persistent disease.

Researchers made TCR beta libraries by using iRepertoire HTBI primers and running Arm-PCR on CDR3 regions. TCRdb processed the multiplex PCR reads anew with MiXCR; each CDR3 protein has one entry. The sample holds roughly 360,000 distinct CDR3 sequences, roughly 25% seen once. The table lists this clonotype with many counts. Its cognate antigen is unknown. The time point was: persistent/refractory GD, antithyroid drugs over 5 years with positive TRAb. Preparation of the TCR library used RNA extracted from PBMCs. Germline assignment: CDR1 MNHNS and CDR2 SASEGT. V shed 7 bases, J shed 3 bases, and the junction held 7 bases outside the gene matches. CDR3 length equals 15 residues.

The sample was peripheral blood mononuclear cells (PBMCs), taken when the disease was refractory, from a patient treated with antithyroid drugs. The sequence came from a woman between 35 and 50 years old with Graves disease. The chain joins TRBV6-1 to TRBJ1-5; TRBD1 aligns across 9 bases. CDR3 nucleotides: TGTGCCAGCAACCCCGGGACAGGGAACAATCAGCCCCAGCATTTT. It yields the protein CASNPGTGNNQPQHF.